This TCR beta chain was found in a study of response to subunit inactivated influenza vaccine. Using its own MiXCR run on the RT-PCR reads, TCRdb lists one record per CDR3 protein. The sample carries about 570,000 distinct CDR3 sequences, approximately 10% recorded once. This CDR3 has 16 amino acids. Losses at the gene ends were 3 bases for V and 3 bases for J; bases not matched to a gene: 7. The germline gives CDR1 PRHDT, CDR2 FYEKMQ (reference sequence). These data are also associated with another study on T cells expressing NK-cell markers. From that study: The cDNA for TCR beta came from 5'RACE template switching with UMIs. Researchers got TCR beta repertoires out of sorted CD3+CD56+NKG2C+, CD3+CD56+NKG2C- and CD3+CD56-NKG2C+ T cells. One of eight sequenced donors was HCMV-seronegative; the other seven were seropositive. Anti-gamma-delta TCR antibody use in several experiments restricted sorting to alpha-beta TCR T cells.

The sequence was obtained from a man aged 50-59 years who received an inactivated influenza vaccine. This sample comprised PBMCs from blood, obtained on the day of vaccination. V gene TRBV13 combines with J gene TRBJ1-1; 10 nucleotides line up with TRBD1. CDR3 in amino acids: CASSFPRDRGHTEAFF. The CDR3 nucleotides read TGTGCCAGCAGCTTCCCCCGGGACAGGGGACACACTGAAGCTTTCTTT.